The rows below give T cell receptor beta chains drawn from one sample of a study of blood T cell repertoires in COVID-19. Sequencing used immunoSEQ multiplex PCR; TCRdb keeps in-frame clones, though not all of them. The repertoire holds over 200,000 clones, with just over 85% as singletons. The sample consisted of peripheral blood. All receptors derive from a man aged 45 to 65 with COVID-19, enrolled during active disease. Each CDR3 is given with its conserved first and last residue. D genes are given only for firm matches. Only part of the rows carry a size: once, few, many, or a class if the clone is expanded.

size	D	V	J	CDR3	DNA
.	.	TRBV15	TRBJ2-2	CATSASGAGRNGELFF	TGTGCCACCAGCGCCAGTGGGGCAGGGCGGAACGGGGAGCTGTTTTTT
.	TRBD2	TRBV28	TRBJ2-3	CASSTLAGGLMSTDTQYF	TGTGCCAGCAGTACACTAGCGGGGGGGTTGATGAGCACAGATACGCAGTATTTT
once	TRBD1	TRBV4-3	TRBJ1-2	CASSQFGQARDYGYTF	TGCGCCAGCAGCCAATTTGGACAGGCTCGAGACTATGGCTACACCTTC
.	TRBD2	TRBV7-9	TRBJ2-5	CASSLSLAGGPYQETQYF	TGTGCCAGCAGCTTAAGCCTAGCGGGAGGACCTTACCAAGAGACCCAGTACTTC
once	TRBD1	TRBV6-6	TRBJ2-7	CATKVGDRPYEQYF	TGTGCCACTAAGGTAGGGGACAGGCCCTACGAGCAGTACTTC
once	TRBD2	TRBV3-1/TRBV3-2	TRBJ2-7	CASSQDVLAGNSYEQYF	TGTGCCAGCAGCCAAGATGTGCTAGCGGGAAACTCCTACGAGCAGTACTTC
.	.	TRBV5-6	TRBJ2-7	CASSLVVSYEQYF	TGTGCCAGCAGCCTAGTCGTCAGCTACGAGCAGTACTTC
.	.	TRBV7-9	TRBJ2-2	CASRILTANTGELFF	TGTGCCAGCAGGATACTAACCGCGAACACCGGGGAGCTGTTTTTT
.	TRBD1	TRBV5-4	TRBJ1-1	CASKAGGLGQHRKDAEAFF	TGTGCCAGCAAAGCGGGGGGACTGGGACAGCACAGGAAGGACGCTGAAGCTTTCTTT
.	TRBD1	TRBV6-5	TRBJ1-3	CASSFDRGSGNTIYF	TGTGCCAGCAGCTTCGACAGGGGCTCTGGAAACACCATATATTTT
.	.	TRBV27	TRBJ2-7	CASSLGPAAYEQYF	TGTGCCAGCAGTTTAGGTCCAGCGGCCTACGAGCAGTACTTC
few	TRBD2	TRBV18	TRBJ2-1	CASSQLSGVYNEQFF	TGTGCCAGCTCTCAACTTAGCGGGGTCTACAATGAGCAGTTCTTC
.	.	TRBV7-5	TRBJ2-1	CARSIIAGDMNEQFF	TGTGCCAGAAGCATAATAGCGGGAGATATGAATGAGCAGTTCTTC
.	TRBD2	TRBV29-1	TRBJ2-2	CSVDGTSGRVTPGELFF	TGCAGCGTTGATGGGACTAGCGGGAGGGTAACACCCGGGGAGCTGTTTTTT
once	.	TRBV5-1	TRBJ1-2	CASSFGETFYGYTF	TGCGCCAGCAGCTTCGGGGAGACCTTCTATGGCTACACCTTC
.	.	TRBV5-4	TRBJ2-3	CASSSVVTDTQYF	TGTGCCAGCAGCTCAGTCGTCACAGATACGCAGTATTTT
few	TRBD1	TRBV30	TRBJ1-6	CAWGTGGYNSPLHF	TGTGCCTGGGGTACAGGGGGCTATAATTCACCCCTCCACTTT
.	TRBD1	TRBV5-8	TRBJ2-7	CASSWDAGTGEVGQYF	TGTGCCAGCAGCTGGGACGCCGGGACAGGGGAGGTCGGCCAGTACTTC
.	.	TRBV3-1/TRBV3-2	TRBJ1-1	CASSQRRGVNTEAFF	TGTGCCAGCAGCCAGAGGAGGGGAGTGAACACTGAAGCTTTCTTT
.	.	TRBV7-2	TRBJ1-6	CASSLGLQGRSPLHF	TGTGCCAGCAGCTTGGGACTCCAGGGACGGTCACCCCTCCACTTT
.	.	TRBV10-3	TRBJ1-5	CAIGLGGASNQPQHF	TGTGCCATTGGCCTTGGTGGAGCTAGCAATCAGCCCCAGCATTTT
.	.	TRBV6-5	TRBJ2-2	CASSYVAMNTGELFF	TGTGCCAGCAGTTACGTCGCTATGAACACCGGGGAGCTGTTTTTT
.	TRBD1	TRBV11-2	TRBJ2-2	CASSLDWTGNTGELFF	TGTGCCAGCAGCTTAGACTGGACAGGGAACACCGGGGAGCTGTTTTTT
.	TRBD2	TRBV19	TRBJ2-1	CASSIRAGGPEEQFF	TGTGCCAGTAGTATCCGAGCGGGAGGGCCGGAAGAGCAGTTCTTC
.	TRBD2	TRBV18	TRBJ2-3	CASSPVAGGNTDTQYF	TGTGCCAGCTCACCAGTAGCGGGGGGAAACACAGATACGCAGTATTTT
.	TRBD1	TRBV7-2	TRBJ1-5	CASSLVGTDSNQPQHF	TGTGCCAGCAGCTTAGTAGGGACAGATAGCAATCAGCCCCAGCATTTT
.	.	TRBV4-1	TRBJ1-2	CASSQEAPRGAYGYTF	TGCGCCAGCAGCCAAGAGGCCCCTAGGGGCGCCTATGGCTACACCTTC
.	.	TRBV7-9	TRBJ2-2	CASSPEGQNTGELFF	TGTGCCAGCAGCCCGGAAGGACAGAACACCGGGGAGCTGTTTTTT
.	TRBD1	TRBV4-1	TRBJ1-1	CASSLTQGSMNTEAFF	TGCGCCAGCAGCCTTACACAGGGGAGTATGAACACTGAAGCTTTCTTT
.	TRBD1	TRBV18	TRBJ1-2	CASSPDRDYGYTF	TGTGCCAGCTCACCCGACAGGGACTATGGCTACACCTTC
.	.	TRBV5-1	TRBJ1-1	CASSPGGAEAFF	TGCGCCAGCAGCCCGGGGGGGGCTGAAGCTTTCTTT
.	.	TRBV11-3	TRBJ2-7	CASSLYGDSYEQYF	TGTGCCAGCAGCTTATACGGGGACTCCTACGAGCAGTACTTC
few	TRBD2	TRBV5-6	TRBJ2-1	CASSFGSGTNEQFF	TGTGCCAGCAGCTTTGGTAGCGGGACGAATGAGCAGTTCTTC